This TCR beta chain is from a study of cytomegalovirus exposure and HLA in healthy donors. Study-level information: An earlier analysis identified 117 million unique TCR beta sequences in 150 million to 200 million T cells.

About this clone itself: Antigen: not known.

The PCR ran on 60 Vbeta and 13 Jbeta primers. Sequencing used immunoSEQ multiplex PCR; TCRdb keeps in-frame clones, though not all of them. Of under 200,000 clones listed, 55% to 80% are singletons. Notes on the study in general: 87-base-pair reads could not separate some V segments, including TRBV6-2 and TRBV6-3. Investigators reported some 150 TCR beta chains as tied to cytomegalovirus.

V gave up 1 base and J gave up 4 bases, with 8 bases separating them. This CDR3 has 13 amino acids. Germline V gives CDR1 KGHSH, CDR2 LQKENI. The sample comprised PBMCs. The rearrangement links TRBV18 to TRBJ2-7, with a possible D match to TRBD1 (5 bases). The receptor was derived from a woman between 18 and 30 years old in good health and CMV-seropositive. CDR3 region: CASSPQGDYEQYF. The CDR3 region has the DNA TGTGCCAGCTCACCACAAGGGGATTACGAGCAGTACTTC.